The 10 T cell receptor beta chains reported below all come from one sample, sequenced in a study of control samples from healthy donors and cancer patients. The method was immunoSEQ multiplex PCR; TCRdb's version includes in-frame clones alone and lacks a portion of them. The data hold some 140,000 clones, with roughly nine tenths observed a single time. Sequencing was performed on blood. These receptors were taken from a woman under 40 in good health.

The genes are TRBV5-6 and TRBJ1-2; weak D call: TRBD1 (6 bases). Deletions cut 6 bases from V and 4 bases from J, with 13 bases between. This CDR3 comprises 13 residues. The germline CDR1 and CDR2 sequences are SGHDT and YYEEEE. The CDR3: CASTVQGSYGYTF. The CDR3 nucleotides are TGTGCCAGCACCGTACAGGGATCCTATGGCTACACCTTC.

The J gene is TRBJ2-5, the V gene TRBV7-2, with TRBD1 matching over 8 bases. From germline, CDR1 is SGHTA and CDR2 FQGNSA. Trimming removed 4 bases from V and 7 bases from J; junction bases left unmatched: 14. The CDR3 consists of 16 residues. CDR3 protein: CASSSKGGQARGTQYF. DNA of the CDR3: TGTGCCAGCAGCTCAAAGGGGGGACAGGCTCGAGGGACCCAGTACTTC.

The chain employs TRBV5-6 and TRBJ2-7; 11 positions match TRBD2. This CDR3 comprises 15 residues. V was pared by 5 bases and J by 3 bases, with 7 bases of the junction left unmatched. Looked up from germline, CDR1 is SGHDT and CDR2 is YYEEEE. The CDR3 loop reads CASRGGLAANYEQYF. Here the CDR3 DNA reads TGTGCCAGCAGGGGGGGACTAGCGGCCAACTACGAGCAGTACTTC.

V gene TRBV19 combines with J gene TRBJ1-5; D perhaps matches TRBD1 (5 bases). V lost 3 bases and J 5 bases, leaving 14 bases between the germline ends. Germline CDR1 LNHDA, CDR2 SQIVND (reference sequence). The CDR3 contains 15 residues. CDR3 sequence: CASSIYWGGDQPQHF. DNA for the CDR3: TGTGCCAGTAGTATTTATTGGGGGGGGGATCAGCCCCAGCATTTT.

This clone has only a few counts. The rearrangement joins TRBV30 to TRBJ2-7; 9 bases line up with TRBD1. CDR1 and CDR2 (germline): GTSNPN, SVGIG (reference sequence). There are 12 residues in the CDR3. Trimming cost V 2 bases and J 5 bases; bases outside gene matches: 1. The CDR3 DNA follows: TGTGCCTGGAGTACAGGGGGCCACGAGCAGTACTTC. Amino acids: CAWSTGGHEQYF.

Here the CDR3 DNA reads TGTGCCAGCATCCAGACAGCCCGCTCCTACAATGAGCAGTTCTTC. It translates to CASIQTARSYNEQFF. The V gene is TRBV6-5, the J gene TRBJ2-1; D perhaps matches TRBD1 (5 bases). The CDR3 length is 15 residues. V was pared by 7 bases and J by 0 bases, with 13 bases between. CDR1 is MNHEY, CDR2 SVGAGI, per germline.

The V call is TRBV18, the J call TRBJ2-2; 8 bases fit TRBD2. The V segment lost 1 base and the J segment 6 bases; nucleotides outside the gene matches: 10. The CDR3 is made up of 17 amino acids. Germline CDR1 and CDR2: KGHSH and LQKENI. In nucleotides, the CDR3 is TGTGCCAGCTCACCACTCCTTCTGCGGGAGGCCCCCGGGGAGCTGTTTTTT. Translating it yields CASSPLLLREAPGELFF. Using reference TRBV18 and TRBJ2-2 for the parts outside the CDR3, the full variable domain is NAGVMQNPRHLVRRRGQEARLRCSPMKGHSHVYWYRQLPEEGLKFMVYLQKENIIDESGMPKERFSAEFPKEGPSILRIQQVVRGDSAAYFCASSPLLLREAPGELFFGEGSRLTVL.

The chain combines TRBV12-3 or TRBV12-4 with TRBJ2-5; D is uncertain. CDR3 length equals 13 residues. Trimming pared 5 bases from V and 7 bases from J, leaving 14 bases between. CDR3 in amino acids: CASSPSTAGTQYF. In nucleotides, the CDR3 is TGTGCCAGCAGTCCCTCGACCGCCGGGACCCAGTACTTC.

The rearrangement uses TRBV6-2 or TRBV6-3 and TRBJ2-3; 8 bases agree with TRBD2. The CDR3 is 15 residues long. J lost 6 bases, V lost 5 bases, and 10 bases had no gene match. Per the germline V gene, CDR1 is MNHEY and CDR2 is SVGEGT. The CDR3 DNA sequence: TGTGCCAGCAGTCCATGGGTAGCGGGAAGGGATACGCAGTATTTT. Translating gives CASSPWVAGRDTQYF.

The chain joins TRBV7-9 to TRBJ2-5, with 8 bases matching TRBD1. The germline CDR1 and CDR2 sequences are SEHNR and FQNEAQ (reference sequence). Unmatched junction bases numbered 2, after V lost 3 bases and J lost 5 bases. This CDR3 region has 13 residues. This CDR3 reads CASSLTGDETQYF. The DNA for the CDR3 is TGTGCCAGCAGCTTGACAGGGGACGAGACCCAGTACTTC.